The TCR beta chain described here comes from a study of monozygotic twins with inflammatory bowel disease. The authors isolated total RNA from whole blood without sorting T cells. cDNA for TCRalpha and TCRbeta was amplified by nested PCRs of roughly 17 then 9 cycles. TCRdb reanalyzed the 5' RACE reads and collapses them to one entry per CDR3 protein, without DNA. The sample's table shows approximately 400,000 distinct CDR3 sequences. This TCR derives from a human donor with ulcerative colitis or Crohn's disease, or a healthy co-twin of an affected twin (not recorded which). Material: blood.

CDR3 sequence: CASRISGGSPALEQFF. The rearrangement links TRBV5-1 to TRBJ2-1; TCRdb outputs TRBD2, but without DNA this stays unchecked. The CDR3 covers 16 residues. The V gene's germline CDR1 is SGHRS and CDR2 YFSETQ.